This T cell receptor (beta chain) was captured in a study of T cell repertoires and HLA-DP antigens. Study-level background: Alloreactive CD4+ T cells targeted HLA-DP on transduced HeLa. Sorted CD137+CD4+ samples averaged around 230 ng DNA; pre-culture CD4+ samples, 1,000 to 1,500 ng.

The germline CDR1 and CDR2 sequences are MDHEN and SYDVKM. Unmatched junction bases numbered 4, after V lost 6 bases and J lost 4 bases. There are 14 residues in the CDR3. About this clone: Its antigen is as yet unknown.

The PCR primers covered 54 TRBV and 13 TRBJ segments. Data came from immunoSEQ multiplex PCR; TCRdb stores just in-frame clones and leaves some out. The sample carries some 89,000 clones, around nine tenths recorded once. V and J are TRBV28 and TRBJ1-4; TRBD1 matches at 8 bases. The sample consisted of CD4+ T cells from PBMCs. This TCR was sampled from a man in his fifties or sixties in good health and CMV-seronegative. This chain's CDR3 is CASRGDRRNEKLFF. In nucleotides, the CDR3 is TGTGCCAGCAGGGGGGACAGGCGTAATGAAAAACTGTTTTTT.